A single sample gave rise to the 29 T cell receptor beta chains below, sequenced in a study of blood T cells in healthy people across ages. The use of a sample-barcoded 5' primer and a J-beta primer mix characterized a second PCR of roughly 7 to 11 cycles. TCRdb itself ran the 5' RACE reads through MiXCR, one entry per CDR3 protein. This table has about 1.1 million distinct CDR3 sequences, roughly two fifths appearing once. Sequencing was carried out using blood. The receptors here all came from a young man in good health.

On this clonotype itself: A single base separates this from a much larger clone, so it may be a read error. The V and J genes are TRBV9 and TRBJ2-1; no reliable D call. The end of the DNA fits TRBJ2-7 better, so the J call may be wrong. The CDR3 runs 15 residues. Per the germline V gene, CDR1 is SGDLS and CDR2 is YYNGEE. CDR3 sequence reads: CASSVEAPAYNEQYF. For the CDR3, the DNA is TGTGCCAGCAGCGTAGAGGCACCTGCCTACAATGAGCAGTACTTC.

This chain joins TRBV7-9 and TRBJ2-2, with D possibly matching TRBD2 (6 bases). Germline CDR1 reads SEHNR; CDR2 reads FQNEAQ (reference sequence). Trimming shortened V by 2 bases and J by 0 bases, and 10 bases separated the two germline ends. The CDR3 consists of 16 residues. CDR3 in DNA: TGTGCCAGCAGCTTATTGGCGGGGTCGAACACCGGGGAGCTGTTTTTT. This translates into CASSLLAGSNTGELFF.

Concerning this clonotype: A far more abundant clone sits one base away, making this likely a read error. The chain uses TRBV27 and TRBJ2-5; D uncertain. The J call is in doubt because the DNA end fits TRBJ2-7 better. There are 11 residues in the CDR3. From germline, CDR1 is MNHEY and CDR2 SMNVEV (reference sequence). The CDR3 DNA is TGTGTCAGCAGTAACAGCTACGAGCAGTACTTC. This encodes CVSSNSYEQYF.

This clonotype occurred a few times. The chain combines TRBV7-2 with TRBJ2-7, with a tentative D call TRBD1 (5 bases). CDR1 is SGHTA and CDR2 is FQGNSA in the germline V gene. The CDR3 contains 17 residues. Trimming left V 5 bases short and J 0 bases short, with 20 bases between. DNA for the CDR3: TGTGCCAGCAGCCCCATTCCCCGACAGATCTCCTCCTACGAGCAGTACTTC. This encodes CASSPIPRQISSYEQYF.

The gene calls are TRBV21-1 and TRBJ2-1; the D call TRBD2 from the table was never checked on the DNA. TRBV21-1 is annotated as a pseudogene. CDR3 size: 19 residues. CDR3 bases: TGTGCCAGCAGCAAAGCTACTAGCGGGGGCCGAGTTAATGAGAATGAGCAGTTCTTC. Encoded protein: CASSKATSGGRVNENEQFF.

The chain couples TRBV6-2 or TRBV6-3 to TRBJ1-5, with D perhaps TRBD1 (5 bases). Germline V lookup: CDR1 MNHEY, CDR2 SVGEGT. V lost 6 bases and J lost 0, with 12 bases in between. The CDR3 has 15 residues. The CDR3 nucleotides read TGTGCCAGCAGGGAAGGGGTTGATAGCAATCAGCCCCAGCATTTT. Its protein product is CASREGVDSNQPQHF.

This clonotype showed up just once. The CDR3 here is CASSENGQRMEKLFF. Written as DNA, the CDR3 is TGTGCCAGCAGTGAAAATGGACAGCGGATGGAAAAACTGTTTTTT. The V gene is TRBV2, the J gene TRBJ1-4; weak D call: TRBD1 (6 bases). Germline lookup yields CDR1 SNHLY and CDR2 FYNNEI. V was shortened by 2 bases and J by 8 bases, with 15 bases between the two germline ends. The CDR3 covers 15 residues.

This clonotype showed up just a few times. The chain links TRBV14 to TRBJ1-5; no firm D call. Trimming pared 3 bases from V and 5 bases from J, leaving 8 bases between. The germline gives CDR1 SGHDN, CDR2 FVKESK. This CDR3 comprises 13 residues. CDR3 coding DNA: TGTGCCAGCAGCCAGTCGAGGGATCAGCCCCAGCATTTT. Amino acid sequence: CASSQSRDQPQHF. Supplemented by reference TRBV14 and TRBJ1-5, the full variable domain reads EAGVTQFPSHSVIEKGQTVTLRCDPISGHDNLYWYRRVMGKEIKFLLHFVKESKQDESGMPNNRFLAERTGGTYSTLKVQPAELEDSGVYFCASSQSRDQPQHFGDGTRLSIL.

The V gene is TRBV20-1, the J gene TRBJ1-4; TRBD1 aligns across 8 bases. V shed 5 bases, J shed 8 bases, and the junction held 7 bases outside the gene matches. CDR3 length: 13 residues. The germline V gene encodes CDR1 DFQATT and CDR2 SNEGSKA (reference sequence). The CDR3 nucleotides read TGCAGTGCTGCGCGGACAGGGAAGGAAAAACTGTTTTTT. It encodes CSAARTGKEKLFF.

This rearrangement joins TRBV20-1 to TRBJ2-5, with TRBD2 identical over 10 bases. Per the germline V gene, CDR1 is DFQATT and CDR2 is SNEGSKA (reference sequence). J gave up 11 bases and V 8 bases, and 17 bases lay outside the gene matches. The CDR3 extends over 14 amino acids. The CDR3 here is CSTSSGGTGNEQYF. The DNA for the CDR3 is TGCAGTACGTCTAGCGGGGGAACGGGGAATGAGCAGTACTTC.

The J gene is TRBJ1-1, the V gene TRBV29-1; D may be TRBD1 (6 bases). Germline CDR1 is SQVTM and CDR2 is ANQGSEA. V dropped 5 bases and J dropped 7 bases, with 17 bases sitting between them. The CDR3 is made up of 13 amino acids. The CDR3 DNA sequence: TGCAGCGTTTATGGATCGGACAGATTTGAAGCTTTCTTT. It is translated as CSVYGSDRFEAFF.

The gene calls are TRBV11-2 and TRBJ2-5; weak D call: TRBD1 (6 bases). Germline V gene sequence: CDR1 SGHAT, CDR2 FQNNGV. This CDR3 has 16 residues. Trimming shortened V by 4 bases and J by 11 bases, and 26 bases separated the two germline ends. CDR3 amino acids: CASSSNRDTRVYEQYF. CDR3 nucleotide sequence: TGTGCCAGCAGCTCAAACCGGGACACACGCGTATATGAGCAGTACTTC.

This rearrangement joins TRBV12-3 or TRBV12-4 to TRBJ1-2; no clear D. This CDR3 spans 13 amino acids. Trimming stripped 3 bases from V and 8 bases from J, with 13 bases between. CDR3 loop: CASSFGGLGGYTF. Written as DNA, the CDR3 is TGTGCCAGCAGTTTCGGAGGGCTGGGAGGCTACACCTTC.

This clonotype was observed a few times. The chain employs TRBV4-3 and TRBJ2-4, with TRBD1 matching 8 bases. The DNA end is more similar to TRBJ2-7, so the J call may be wrong. CDR1 and CDR2 (germline): LGHNA, YSLEER. CDR3 length equals 18 residues. The CDR3 coding sequence is TGCGCCAGCAGCCAGAATCCCGGCGGGACAGGTGAAGCCTACGAGCAGTACTTC. Protein sequence: CASSQNPGGTGEAYEQYF.

This chain connects TRBV5-5 to TRBJ1-1; D gene uncertain. Germline assignment: CDR1 SGHKS and CDR2 YYEKEE (reference sequence). Trimming took off 7 bases at V and 0 bases at J, with 16 bases between the two ends. The CDR3 has 15 residues. The CDR3 is CASPRQIIMNTEAFF. In DNA form, the CDR3 reads TGTGCCAGCCCTCGGCAGATTATTATGAACACTGAAGCTTTCTTT.

V and J are TRBV5-1 and TRBJ1-2; maybe TRBD1 (6 bases). Trimming took off 6 bases at V and 5 bases at J, with 17 bases between the two ends. Germline values: CDR1 SGHRS, CDR2 YFSETQ. CDR3 length equals 14 residues. CDR3 protein: CASTRDTSSYGYTF. CDR3 DNA: TGCGCCAGCACTCGGGACACTTCCTCTTATGGCTACACCTTC.

The chain carries TRBV4-2 and TRBJ2-3; no firm D call. Trimming pared 0 bases from V and 1 base from J, leaving 8 bases between. CDR1 is LGHNA and CDR2 is YNFKEQ in the germline V gene. The CDR3 is 15 amino acids. CDR3 nucleotide sequence: TGTGCCAGCAGCCAAGATGGGTACGGCACAGATACGCAGTATTTT. It is translated as CASSQDGYGTDTQYF.

This clonotype was detected a few times. The J gene is TRBJ2-3, the V gene TRBV6-5; 13 bases are shared with TRBD2. CDR3 length equals 19 residues. The ends lost 2 bases at V and 2 bases at J; junction bases unmatched: 10. The germline gives CDR1 MNHEY, CDR2 SVGAGI. The CDR3 reads CASSYLRGLAGEYTDTQYF. CDR3 in DNA: TGTGCCAGCAGTTACCTCCGCGGACTAGCGGGGGAGTACACAGATACGCAGTATTTT.

The V and J genes are TRBV4-1 and TRBJ1-1; D gene uncertain. The germline V gene encodes CDR1 MGHRA and CDR2 YSYEKL. V gave up 0 bases and J gave up 6 bases, with 14 bases separating them. The CDR3 totals 15 residues. This CDR3 is CASSQEGGKWAEAFF. The CDR3 DNA reads as TGCGCCAGCAGCCAAGAAGGTGGAAAGTGGGCTGAAGCTTTCTTT.

The chain employs TRBV25-1 and TRBJ1-2, with D perhaps TRBD1 (6 bases). This CDR3 has 12 amino acids. Trimming removed 7 bases from V and 4 bases from J, with 10 bases in between. Per germline, CDR1 MGHDK and CDR2 SYGVNS. Written as DNA, the CDR3 is TGTGCCAGCATAGGGGGGCCCTATGGCTACACCTTC. Translating gives CASIGGPYGYTF.

This chain connects TRBV9 to TRBJ2-3; D gene ambiguous. V gave up 0 bases and J gave up 5 bases, with 13 bases separating them. This CDR3 spans 15 amino acids. The germline V gene has CDR1 SGDLS and CDR2 YYNGEE. The chain's CDR3 is CASSVGARVGDTQYF. The CDR3, as DNA: TGTGCCAGCAGCGTAGGCGCTCGGGTGGGAGATACGCAGTATTTT.

The table lists this clonotype with a few counts. In DNA form, the CDR3 reads TGCGCCAGCAGCCTCCGAGGGTATTCGGGAAGAGATGAAAAACTGTTTTTT. Amino acids: CASSLRGYSGRDEKLFF. V is TRBV5-1 and J is TRBJ1-4; D remains ambiguous. The V gene's germline CDR1 is SGHRS and CDR2 YFSETQ. The V gene lost 4 bases and the J gene lost 6 bases, with 22 bases spanning the gap. This CDR3 has 17 amino acids. Based on the CDR3 plus reference TRBV5-1 and TRBJ1-4, the full variable domain is KAGVTQTPRYLIKTRGQQVTLSCSPISGHRSVSWYQQTPGQGLQFLFEYFSETQRNKGNFPGRFSGRQFSNSRSEMNVSTLELGDSALYLCASSLRGYSGRDEKLFFGSGTQLSVL.

In its sample, this clonotype was seen once. This may stem from a read error, because a much larger clone lies one nucleotide away. The chain is built from TRBV11-2 and TRBJ2-7; either TRBD1 or TRBD2 may fit D (5 bases each). The DNA end is a closer match to TRBJ2-4, so the J assignment may be wrong. The CDR3 is made up of 14 amino acids. Germline loops: CDR1 SGHAT, CDR2 FQNNGV. As DNA, the CDR3 is TGTGCCAGCAGCTTTGGGGACGGGACCGACATTCAGTACTTC. It yields the protein CASSFGDGTDIQYF.

This clonotype was picked up a small number of times. The CDR3 bases are TGTGCCAGTAGTCAACCGGGACAGTACAATGAGCAGTTCTTC. Encoded protein: CASSQPGQYNEQFF. V is TRBV4-2 and J is TRBJ2-1; 7 bases agree with TRBD1. The CDR3 has 14 amino acids. Germline loops: CDR1 LGHNA, CDR2 YNFKEQ. Germline trimming cut 9 bases from V and 4 bases from J; bases unmatched to any gene: 9.

This clonotype was observed a handful of times. The V and J genes are TRBV3-1 and TRBJ2-7, with D perhaps being TRBD1 or TRBD2 (5 bases each). This CDR3 contains 15 residues. Looked up from germline, CDR1 is LGHDT and CDR2 is YNNKEL (reference sequence). V was trimmed by 0 bases and J by 7 bases, leaving 16 bases between them. The CDR3, as DNA: TGTGCCAGCAGCCAAGATGTTGGGACCGGGAATGAGCAGTACTTC. It specifies CASSQDVGTGNEQYF.

The rearrangement joins TRBV21-1 to TRBJ2-7; whether TRBD2, the table's D call, matches the DNA was not checked. TRBV21-1 is a pseudogene segment. The CDR3 loop spans 19 amino acids. The CDR3 protein is CASSKAFPFIGGAPYEQYF. CDR3 nucleotides: TGTGCCAGCAGCAAAGCCTTTCCCTTTATTGGAGGGGCCCCCTACGAGCAGTACTTC.

This clonotype was detected only a few times. J is TRBJ2-3 and V is TRBV7-9; 8 nucleotides line up with TRBD2. The CDR3 sequence is 17 residues long. CDR1 is SEHNR and CDR2 is FQNEAQ in the germline V gene (reference sequence). The ends lost 7 bases at V and 2 bases at J; junction bases unmatched: 14. The CDR3 coding sequence is TGTGCCAGCACTACCTTCTCCGGGACTAGTAACACAGATACGCAGTATTTT. Translation: CASTTFSGTSNTDTQYF. The full variable domain, with the rest looked up from reference TRBV7-9 and TRBJ2-3, is DTGVSQNPRHKITKRGQNVTFRCDPISEHNRLYWYRQTLGQGPEFLTYFQNEAQLEKSRLLSDRFSAERPKGSFSTLEIQRTEQGDSAMYLCASTTFSGTSNTDTQYFGPGTRLTVL.

The chain combines TRBV9 with TRBJ2-1, with 11 bases that match TRBD2. J gave up 7 bases and V 4 bases, and 7 bases lay outside the gene matches. There are 15 residues in the CDR3. Germline lookup yields CDR1 SGDLS and CDR2 YYNGEE. CDR3 in amino acids: CASSPVAGGRNEQFF. CDR3 coding DNA: TGTGCCAGCAGCCCCGTAGCGGGGGGGAGGAATGAGCAGTTCTTC.

The chain couples TRBV2 to TRBJ1-2; D ambiguous. This CDR3 comprises 15 residues. Germline assignment: CDR1 SNHLY and CDR2 FYNNEI. V was shortened by 4 bases and J by 8 bases, with 20 bases between the two germline ends. The CDR3, as DNA: TGTGCCAGCAGTGTTGTGGGTGAGGGATCACGAGGCTACACCTTC. The encoded protein is CASSVVGEGSRGYTF. The full variable domain, completed using reference TRBV2 and TRBJ1-2, is EPEVTQTPSHQVTQMGQEVILRCVPISNHLYFYWYRQILGQKVEFLVSFYNNEISEKSEIFDDQFSVERPDGSNFTLKIRSTKLEDSAMYFCASSVVGEGSRGYTFGSGTRLTVV.